This T cell receptor beta chain is from a study of beta chain features in type 1 diabetes. Germline values: CDR1 SGHVS, CDR2 FQNEAQ. This CDR3 contains 15 residues. V lost 4 bases and J 8 bases, leaving 17 bases between the germline ends. Reverse transcribing all isolated RNA meant expressed TCRB transcripts were sequenced. The table came from immunoSEQ multiplex PCR; TCRdb's copy has only in-frame clones and leaves some out. The sample holds 400,000 to 600,000 clones; around 30% are singletons and the top ten take about 0.06%. The sample holds a few counts of this clone. What was sequenced was naive CD4+ T cells from blood. The gene calls are TRBV7-8 and TRBJ1-4, with a weak D call TRBD1 (6 bases). This clonotype was obtained from a man younger than 35 in good health. CDR3 DNA sequence: TGTGCCAGCAGCTCCCTAGGGGGGGACGGCGAAAAACTGTTTTTT. Amino acid sequence: CASSSLGGDGEKLFF.